Below, 29 T cell receptor beta chains from the same sample are listed, as sequenced in a study of blood T cell repertoires in COVID-19. Some clones are missing from TCRdb's copy, which holds only in-frame ones; the method was immunoSEQ multiplex PCR. In the table there are under 100,000 clones, approximately 86% of which are singletons. Sample: peripheral blood. These receptors came from a man between 45 and 60 years old with acute or convalescent COVID-19.

The V call is TRBV7-3, the J call TRBJ2-1; TRBD2 agrees at 11 bases. CDR3 length equals 15 residues. The J segment lost 3 bases and the V segment lost 4 bases, leaving 2 bases of the junction unmatched. Germline V gene data show CDR1 as SGHTA and CDR2 as FQGTGA. The CDR3 region has the DNA TGTGCCAGCAGCTCGGGACTAGCGGACTACAATGAGCAGTTCTTC. Translated: CASSSGLADYNEQFF.

V gene TRBV10-1 combines with J gene TRBJ1-1; no firm D call. CDR1 WNHNN and CDR2 SYGVQD come from the germline V gene (reference sequence). The CDR3 totals 14 residues. Trimming took 4 bases from V and 0 from J, leaving 9 bases between them. This chain's CDR3 is CASSVGGMNTEAFF. In nucleotides, the CDR3 is TGCGCCAGCAGTGTTGGCGGAATGAACACTGAAGCTTTCTTT.

The chain combines TRBV28 with TRBJ1-1, with TRBD1 identical over 8 bases. The CDR3 runs 12 residues. With 5 bases clipped from V and 10 bases from J, the junction kept 6 bases outside the gene matches. Germline loops: CDR1 MDHEN, CDR2 SYDVKM. The CDR3 bases are TGTGCCAGCAGTCAGGGGGCGCGGATAGCTTTCTTT. Translating it yields CASSQGARIAFF.

This chain connects TRBV20-1 to TRBJ2-5; 9 bases fit TRBD2. The CDR3 contains 13 residues. Trimming removed 3 bases from V and 2 bases from J; junction bases left unmatched: 1. Germline CDR1 and CDR2: DFQATT and SNEGSKA (reference sequence). The CDR3 loop reads CSASTSGQETQYF. The CDR3 DNA sequence: TGCAGTGCTAGTACTAGCGGGCAAGAGACCCAGTACTTC.

J is TRBJ2-5 and V is TRBV28, with 7 bases fitting TRBD1. Germline V gene lookup returns CDR1 MDHEN and CDR2 SYDVKM. This CDR3 spans 14 amino acids. V was pared by 3 bases and J by 0 bases, with 1 base of the junction left unmatched. The CDR3 coding sequence is TGTGCCAGCAGTTTGGGACAGTACCAAGAGACCCAGTACTTC. Amino acid sequence: CASSLGQYQETQYF.

The chain carries TRBV6-2 or TRBV6-3 and TRBJ1-1; D is unclear. The CDR3 runs to 11 residues. The germline gives CDR1 MNHEY, CDR2 SVGEGT. Trimming left V 6 bases short and J 7 bases short, with 9 bases between. CDR3 in amino acids: CASSNGNEAFF. CDR3 DNA sequence: TGTGCCAGCAGCAACGGGAATGAAGCTTTCTTT.

The rearrangement uses TRBV7-5 and TRBJ2-3; the table assigns TRBD1, which was not confirmed against the DNA. TRBV7-5 is assigned pseudogene status. This CDR3 is 15 amino acids long. CDR3 loop: CARSSGWDSTDTQYF. In DNA, the CDR3 is TGTGCCAGAAGCTCAGGGTGGGATAGCACAGATACGCAGTATTTT.

This clone was found a few times. This rearrangement joins TRBV29-1 to TRBJ2-7; D is possibly TRBD2 (6 bases). V was clipped by 6 bases and J by 1 base, with 13 bases between them. The V gene's germline CDR1 is SQVTM and CDR2 ANQGSEA. This CDR3 comprises 13 residues. Written as DNA, the CDR3 is TGCAGCGTAACGGGGGAAAATTCCTACGAGCAGTACTTC. As protein: CSVTGENSYEQYF.

This clone was recorded once. The chain recombines TRBV5-1 with TRBJ1-1; TRBD1 matches at 9 bases. The V segment lost 4 bases and the J segment 1 base; nucleotides outside the gene matches: 5. CDR3 length: 15 amino acids. Germline loops: CDR1 SGHRS, CDR2 YFSETQ. CDR3 bases: TGCGCCAGCAGCCCGTGGACAGGGGCGAACACTGAAGCTTTCTTT. It yields the protein CASSPWTGANTEAFF.

The V call is TRBV10-3, the J call TRBJ2-6, with 10 bases aligning to TRBD1. The V gene end was trimmed by 6 bases and the J gene end by 3 bases; junction bases not matched to a gene: 8. Germline V gene data show CDR1 as ENHRY and CDR2 as SYGVKD. The CDR3 totals 17 residues. The CDR3 DNA reads TGTGCCATCAGCGGGACAGGGGCAGCTAGTGGGGCCAACGTCCTGACTTTC. This sequence encodes CAISGTGAASGANVLTF.

This clone has just a few counts. This chain joins TRBV10-1 and TRBJ1-5; D unresolved. Trimming removed 2 bases from V and 6 bases from J, with 11 bases in between. Germline CDR1 is WNHNN and CDR2 is SYGVQD (reference sequence). This CDR3 comprises 14 residues. CDR3 loop: CASSEEGIGQPQHF. The DNA for the CDR3 is TGCGCCAGCAGTGAGGAGGGCATCGGTCAGCCCCAGCATTTT.

This chain joins TRBV5-4 and TRBJ2-5; D is uncertain. CDR3 length equals 15 residues. V was clipped by 0 bases and J by 0 bases, with 9 bases between them. Germline CDR1 is SGHNT and CDR2 is YYREEE (reference sequence). The CDR3 DNA reads as TGTGCCAGCAGCTTGGGCCAGGTGTACCAAGAGACCCAGTACTTC. Translated: CASSLGQVYQETQYF.

Only a few counts were recorded for this clone. V and J are TRBV24-1 and TRBJ1-1; D is perhaps TRBD1 (5 bases). This CDR3 contains 14 residues. Germline loops: CDR1 KGHDR, CDR2 SFDVKD. V shed 0 bases and J shed 3 bases, with 7 bases lying between them. For the CDR3, the DNA is TGTGCCACCAGTGATTTGGGGGCTGACACTGAAGCTTTCTTT. Translating gives CATSDLGADTEAFF.

The rearrangement links TRBV14 to TRBJ2-7, with D possibly being TRBD1 (6 bases). CDR3 size: 16 residues. V was clipped by 4 bases and J by 1 base, with 17 bases between them. Germline lookup yields CDR1 SGHDN and CDR2 FVKESK. The CDR3 DNA sequence: TGTGCCAGCAGCCCCTACTCCGGGACAACTTCCTACGAGCAGTACTTC. It codes for CASSPYSGTTSYEQYF.

V usage is TRBV2 and J usage is TRBJ2-4; no firm D call. This CDR3 contains 17 residues. Trimming removed 0 bases at V and 1 base at J, with 13 bases between. CDR1 and CDR2 (germline): SNHLY, FYNNEI. The CDR3 loop reads CASSEAPMSLAKNIQYF. CDR3 nucleotides: TGTGCCAGCAGTGAAGCGCCTATGTCTTTGGCCAAAAACATTCAGTACTTC.

The rearrangement joins TRBV9 to TRBJ2-5; possible D gene TRBD2, 6 bases. Trimming took 0 bases from V and 0 from J, leaving 9 bases between them. There are 15 residues in the CDR3. Germline CDR1 reads SGDLS; CDR2 reads YYNGEE. In DNA form, the CDR3 reads TGTGCCAGCAGCGTAGGCGGGGTAAACCAAGAGACCCAGTACTTC. Residues: CASSVGGVNQETQYF.

The chain combines TRBV7-3 with TRBJ1-1; TRBD1 matches 11 bases. Germline trimming cut 8 bases from V and 4 bases from J; bases unmatched to any gene: 3. The germline CDR1 and CDR2 sequences are SGHTA and FQGTGA. CDR3 length: 13 residues. CDR3 in DNA: TGTGCCAGCGGACAGGGGGCGGTCACTGAAGCTTTCTTT. Protein product: CASGQGAVTEAFF.

The rearrangement links TRBV27 to TRBJ1-2; D unclear. Trimming left V 6 bases short and J 3 bases short, with 23 bases between. Germline V CDR1 and CDR2: MNHEY, SMNVEV (reference sequence). This CDR3 comprises 17 residues. Written as DNA, the CDR3 is TGTGCCAGCAGCTCAGCGAATCGGCCCTGGGGAGACTATGGCTACACCTTC. Translating it yields CASSSANRPWGDYGYTF.

The rearrangement joins TRBV5-6 to TRBJ2-7; D is undetermined. Between the trimmed V and J ends, which lost 4 bases and 3 bases, there was a span of 11 bases. Germline CDR1 and CDR2: SGHDT and YYEEEE. This CDR3 is 13 amino acids long. The CDR3 protein is CASSSPGFYEQYF. The CDR3 DNA reads as TGTGCCAGCAGCAGCCCCGGGTTCTACGAGCAGTACTTC.

The chain uses TRBV7-2 and TRBJ2-7; TRBD2 agrees at 8 bases. Looked up from germline, CDR1 is SGHTA and CDR2 is FQGNSA. V lost 5 bases and J lost 3; bases outside the gene matches: 9. This CDR3 is 15 amino acids long. CDR3 coding DNA: TGTGCCAGCAGCCCGGGGGGGCAGGCCAACTACGAGCAGTACTTC. It yields the protein CASSPGGQANYEQYF.

The V and J genes are TRBV7-7 and TRBJ1-1; no definite D call. Germline-derived CDR1 and CDR2 are SSHAT and FNYEAQ (reference sequence). V lost 5 bases and J lost 2, with 9 bases in between. The CDR3 covers 13 residues. DNA of the CDR3: TGTGCCAGCAGCCCCGATACAAACACTGAAGCTTTCTTT. This translates into CASSPDTNTEAFF. The full variable domain, rest sourced from reference TRBV7-7 and TRBJ1-1, is GAGVSQSPRYKVTKRGQDVTLRCDPISSHATLYWYQQALGQGPEFLTYFNYEAQPDKSGLPSDRFSAERPEGSISTLTIQRTEQRDSAMYRCASSPDTNTEAFFGQGTRLTVV.

The chain employs TRBV7-9 and TRBJ2-1; possible D gene TRBD1, 5 bases. The V gene's germline CDR1 is SEHNR and CDR2 FQNEAQ (reference sequence). Trimming removed 5 bases at V and 4 bases at J, with 18 bases between. The CDR3 contains 16 residues. The CDR3: CASSHQGSGLYNEQFF. The CDR3 DNA sequence: TGTGCCAGCAGCCATCAGGGTAGTGGGCTGTACAATGAGCAGTTCTTC.

The V call is TRBV2, the J call TRBJ2-1, with D uncertain. V was clipped by 4 bases and J by 5 bases, with 12 bases between them. Germline V gene sequence: CDR1 SNHLY, CDR2 FYNNEI. CDR3 length: 14 residues. The CDR3 here is CASSGTDTDNEQFF. The DNA of the CDR3 is TGTGCCAGCAGTGGAACAGACACGGACAATGAGCAGTTCTTC.

The chain joins TRBV5-8 to TRBJ1-2, with TRBD1 as a possible D gene (5 bases). From germline, CDR1 is SGHTS and CDR2 YDEGEE. The V end lost 6 bases, the J end lost 3 bases, and 18 bases lay between the germline ends. The CDR3 is 15 amino acids. The CDR3 spells CASMNAQVVYYGYTF. The CDR3 DNA follows: TGTGCCAGCATGAATGCACAGGTAGTCTACTATGGCTACACCTTC.

V and J are TRBV4-1 and TRBJ2-1; 9 bases match TRBD2. Germline V lookup: CDR1 MGHRA, CDR2 YSYEKL. The CDR3 length is 17 residues. V trimming: 1 base; J trimming: 8 bases; junction bases outside the gene matches: 12. The CDR3 sequence: CASSQVFARREGDEQFF. CDR3 sequence (DNA): TGCGCCAGCAGCCAAGTTTTCGCCAGGCGGGAGGGCGATGAGCAGTTCTTC.

The rearrangement links TRBV5-1 to TRBJ1-3; the D is unclear. This CDR3 contains 15 residues. Trimming pared 0 bases from V and 0 bases from J, leaving 7 bases between. CDR1 is SGHRS, CDR2 YFSETQ, per germline. CDR3 DNA: TGCGCCAGCAGCTTGGCCAGTTCCTCTGGAAACACCATATATTTT. It codes for CASSLASSSGNTIYF.

The chain joins TRBV5-4 to TRBJ1-4; 7 bases are a match to TRBD1. The V and J ends lost 4 bases and 3 bases, in that order; junction bases with no gene match: 12. This CDR3 has 17 residues. Germline V gives CDR1 SGHNT, CDR2 YYREEE (reference sequence). The CDR3 DNA reads as TGTGCCAGCAGCCGTAAACAGGGGAGATACGCTAATGAAAAACTGTTTTTT. Encoded protein: CASSRKQGRYANEKLFF.

V is TRBV4-1 and J is TRBJ1-3; tentative D call: TRBD1 (5 bases). CDR3 size: 15 residues. Germline CDR1 and CDR2: MGHRA and YSYEKL. Trimming removed 1 base at V and 6 bases at J, with 13 bases between. The CDR3 nucleotides read TGCGCCAGCAGCCAAGTAGCGGCAGGGAAAAACACCATATATTTT. This encodes CASSQVAAGKNTIYF.

This sequence joins TRBV28 and TRBJ1-1; D not resolved. V was pared by 8 bases and J by 0 bases, with 10 bases between. This CDR3 spans 13 amino acids. Germline V lookup: CDR1 MDHEN, CDR2 SYDVKM. CDR3 in amino acids: CASRPGMNTEAFF. The CDR3 coding sequence is TGTGCCAGCCGGCCCGGGATGAACACTGAAGCTTTCTTT.